This TCR beta chain is drawn from a study of blood T cell repertoires in COVID-19. Assay used: immunoSEQ multiplex PCR; TCRdb lists only in-frame clones, some missing. The data show 120,000 to 150,000 clones, around 82% seen once. The CDR3 loop spans 15 amino acids. The junction had 2 bases not matched to a gene; V was cut back by 0 bases and J by 8 bases. In germline, CDR1 is LNHNV, CDR2 YYDKDF (reference sequence). The receptor was derived from a man aged 55 to 70 with active or convalescent COVID-19. The chain carries TRBV15 and TRBJ2-3; 13 positions agree with TRBD2. The specimen sequenced was peripheral blood. CDR3 nucleotides: TGTGCCACCAGCAGAGACGGACTAGCGGGAGTTACGCAGTATTTT. It yields the protein CATSRDGLAGVTQYF.